The rows below give T cell receptor beta chains drawn from one sample of a study of PD-1 blockade in classical Hodgkin lymphoma. Sequencing used immunoSEQ multiplex PCR; TCRdb keeps in-frame clones, though not all of them. The sample has about 100,000 clones; about 89% are singletons. Sequences were derived from peripheral blood mononuclear cells (PBMCs), sampled before the second cycle of nivolumab. These receptors all come from a human donor with classical Hodgkin lymphoma. CDR3s include the opening cysteine and the closing phenylalanine or tryptophan. The order of the fields is J gene, V gene, clone size, CDR3 protein. A clone size is listed for some rows: how often the clone was seen (once, few, many), or a class if it is expanded.

TRBJ2-3,TRBV7-2,NA,CASSLWSVLADIDTQYF
TRBJ2-3,TRBV6-4,NA,CASRGGSDTQYF
TRBJ1-1,TRBV7-8,NA,CASSLVRGAGTEAFF
TRBJ1-5,TRBV23-1,NA,CASSQRRYWQPQHF
TRBJ1-1,TRBV6-5,NA,CASSPRDGSTEAFF
TRBJ2-7,TRBV2,NA,CASSAGLLERWSSYEQYF
TRBJ2-7,TRBV18,NA,CASKRGNYEQYF
TRBJ1-3,TRBV4-2,NA,CASSQFAGNTIYF
TRBJ1-2,TRBV2,NA,CASSGVGGQGAIGYTF
TRBJ1-2,TRBV10-3,few,CAINGERNYGYTF
TRBJ1-1,TRBV9,NA,CASSVEGNPHEAFF
TRBJ2-1,TRBV9,NA,CASSVGTSGGATFF
TRBJ2-7,TRBV7-9,NA,CASSKSDSYEQYF
TRBJ1-3,TRBV7-2,NA,CASSLDRGYVYF
TRBJ2-3,TRBV5-1,NA,CASGTGPGTDTQYF
TRBJ1-2,TRBV6-5,NA,CASNRQDRVTGYTF
TRBJ2-5,TRBV7-6,NA,CASSLELARGQETQYF
TRBJ2-5,TRBV5-8,NA,CASSLVGETQYF
TRBJ2-1,TRBV11-3,NA,CASSMGTGSWNEQFF
TRBJ1-2,TRBV5-6,NA,CASSLSGDYGYTF
TRBJ1-6,TRBV5-4,NA,CASSFGNSPLHF
TRBJ2-3,TRBV7-9,NA,CASSFAENTDTQYF
TRBJ2-1,TRBV7-9,NA,CASSFPGRASANEQFF
TRBJ2-5,TRBV10-3,NA,CAISEYPAQETQYF
TRBJ2-1,TRBV9,NA,CASSVEGRGRGNEQFF
TRBJ2-1,TRBV19,NA,CASSTGTSVGRRDEQFF
TRBJ2-7,TRBV7-9,NA,CATDGTSSYEQYF
TRBJ1-6,TRBV29-1,NA,CSVGMGQRDSPLHF
TRBJ1-6,TRBV7-6,NA,CASSSTGRSSYNSPLHF
TRBJ2-1,TRBV13,NA,CASASGGVYNEQFF
TRBJ1-5,TRBV2,NA,CASSPGQGQPQHF
TRBJ1-1,TRBV7-6,once,CASSLGGGWRMNTEAFF
TRBJ2-7,TRBV10-3,NA,CAIRRPETYEQYF
TRBJ1-2,TRBV9,NA,CASSEGRTGSGYTF
TRBJ2-3,TRBV5-1,NA,CASSSPSPDTSTDTQYF
TRBJ2-2,TRBV7-9,NA,CASSTLAETNTGELFF
TRBJ2-1,TRBV19,NA,CASSIRVTSGSSYNEQFF
TRBJ1-6,TRBV27,once,CASSWEDSYNSPLHF
TRBJ2-7,TRBV9,NA,CASSVGGEQYF
TRBJ1-3,TRBV7-2,NA,CASSLEVGNGNTIYF
TRBJ2-7,TRBV30,NA,CAWSVSVNSYEQYF
TRBJ2-6,TRBV15,NA,CATSRDRGSGANVLTF
TRBJ1-4,TRBV9,NA,CASSVGTGINEKLFF
TRBJ1-4,TRBV9,NA,CASSVGVAPGANEKLFF
TRBJ2-2,TRBV19,NA,CASSIWAGELFF
TRBJ2-2,TRBV29-1,NA,CSVWQGINGELFF
TRBJ1-6,TRBV7-2,NA,CASTSRGGVGGNSPLHF
TRBJ2-7,TRBV7-2,NA,CASSPGAESYEQYF
TRBJ2-2,TRBV7-3,NA,CASSPTQGGTGELFF
TRBJ2-7,TRBV4-3,NA,CASSQVVGYSYEQYF